The 32 T cell receptor beta chains below come from one sample, sequenced in a study of vaccination effects on CD4 cells after COVID-19. Antigen-specific CD4+ T cells were first expanded with viral peptide pools by the ViraFEST assay and only then sequenced. Once cultured for 10 days, the cells underwent separation to obtain CD4+ T cells. SARS-CoV-2 infection was confirmed by PCR in the person between March and December 2020. TCRdb's copy holds only in-frame clones and misses some; the assay was immunoSEQ multiplex PCR. The sample yields roughly 70,000 clones, roughly 73% seen once. These receptors have no identified antigens. The material was CD4+ T cells from PBMCs cultured with HIV peptides, obtained before COVID-19 vaccination. Described subset: HIV-1 Nef peptide pool negative control/reference culture. These receptors were collected from a human donor who had a prior SARS-CoV-2 infection.

V usage is TRBV2 and J usage is TRBJ2-1; either TRBD1 or TRBD2 may fit D (6 bases each). The germline V gene has CDR1 SNHLY and CDR2 FYNNEI. V was shortened by 7 bases and J by 7 bases, with 17 bases between the two germline ends. CDR3 length equals 14 residues. CDR3 protein: CASMERRGRNEQFF. The CDR3 nucleotides read TGTGCCAGCATGGAAAGGAGGGGGAGGAATGAGCAGTTCTTC.

Concerning this clone: Other DNA sequences in this specimen translate into the identical CDR3. This chain links TRBV5-6 with TRBJ1-5; the D is unclear. V lost 0 bases, J lost 4 bases, and 5 bases lay in between. Per germline, CDR1 SGHDT and CDR2 YYEEEE. The length of the CDR3 is 13 residues. The CDR3 nucleotides are TGTGCCAGCAGCTTGGGGCGGAATCAGCCCCAGCATTTT. This encodes CASSLGRNQPQHF.

The rearrangement uses TRBV2 and TRBJ1-5, with 10 bases lining up with TRBD1. The CDR3 sequence is 14 residues long. The germline V gene encodes CDR1 SNHLY and CDR2 FYNNEI. V lost 4 bases and J lost 7; bases outside the gene matches: 4. Here the CDR3 reads CASSGQGAEQPQHF. In DNA form, the CDR3 reads TGTGCCAGCAGTGGACAGGGGGCCGAACAGCCCCAGCATTTT.

The chain couples TRBV3-1 (or the pseudogene TRBV3-2) to TRBJ2-5; D assignment may be TRBD1 or TRBD2 (5 bases each). Between the trimmed V and J ends, which lost 1 base and 7 bases, there was a span of 22 bases. Germline V gives CDR1 LGHDT, CDR2 YNNKEL (reference sequence). There are 17 residues in the CDR3. The CDR3 region has the DNA TGTGCCAGCAGCCAAGGGGCCCCCGGGACCCGGGGAGTGACCCAGTACTTC. It encodes CASSQGAPGTRGVTQYF.

This clone was seen a few times. The V and J genes are TRBV7-6 and TRBJ2-1, with 10 positions matching TRBD2. J gave up 4 bases and V 5 bases, and 5 bases lay outside the gene matches. The CDR3 has 15 amino acids. The germline CDR1 and CDR2 sequences are SGHVS and FNYEAQ. CDR3 sequence: CASSPGLAEYNEQFF. The CDR3 DNA is TGTGCCAGCAGCCCAGGACTAGCGGAATACAATGAGCAGTTCTTC.

The chain uses TRBV15 and TRBJ2-1; 10 nucleotides align to TRBD2. Germline V gives CDR1 LNHNV, CDR2 YYDKDF (reference sequence). The CDR3 contains 16 residues. The trim removed 4 bases at V and 0 bases at J, leaving 3 bases unmatched. CDR3: CATSKGLAASYNEQFF. DNA of the CDR3: TGTGCCACCAGCAAAGGACTAGCGGCCTCCTACAATGAGCAGTTCTTC.

J is TRBJ2-4 and V is TRBV6-2 or TRBV6-3, with 7 bases identical to TRBD2. The J segment lost 4 bases and the V segment lost 2 bases, leaving 17 bases of the junction unmatched. In germline, CDR1 is MNHEY, CDR2 SVGEGT. The CDR3 is 19 residues long. The DNA for the CDR3 is TGTGCCAGCAGTTACCCGGAAGTCTGGCGGGAGCGTGGGAAAAACATTCAGTACTTC. Protein: CASSYPEVWRERGKNIQYF.

The rearrangement links TRBV6-6 to TRBJ2-1; TRBD1 matches at 8 bases. This CDR3 region has 14 residues. The J segment lost 6 bases and the V segment lost 4 bases, leaving 5 bases of the junction unmatched. Germline lookup yields CDR1 MNHNY and CDR2 SVGAGI (reference sequence). CDR3 sequence: CASSLAGGLNEQFF. CDR3 coding DNA: TGTGCCAGCAGTTTGGCAGGGGGCCTCAATGAGCAGTTCTTC.

The table lists this clone with a count of one. CDR3 amino acids: CASSEGMGVGVETQYF. The CDR3 DNA sequence: TGTGCCAGCAGTGAAGGGATGGGGGTAGGAGTGGAGACCCAGTACTTC. The chain links TRBV6-1 to TRBJ2-5, with D perhaps given as TRBD1 or TRBD2 (5 bases each). The length of the CDR3 is 16 residues. In germline, CDR1 is MNHNS, CDR2 SASEGT. V was clipped by 1 base and J by 5 bases, with 17 bases between them.

The genes are TRBV30 and TRBJ2-7; no firm D call. The CDR3 sequence is 15 residues long. V shed 1 base and J shed 2 bases, with 15 bases lying between them. Per the germline V gene, CDR1 is GTSNPN and CDR2 is SVGIG (reference sequence). The CDR3 coding sequence is TGTGCCTGGAGTGGATCCCGAGGTAGTGCCTACGAGCAGTACTTC. Amino acids: CAWSGSRGSAYEQYF.

The CDR3 spells CASSIQGRNYEQYF. The CDR3 nucleotides are TGTGCCAGTAGTATTCAGGGACGAAACTACGAGCAGTACTTC. This chain connects TRBV19 to TRBJ2-7; D may be TRBD1 or TRBD2 (5 bases each). CDR3 length: 14 residues. V lost 3 bases to trimming and J lost 3 bases, with 12 bases between them. Germline lookup yields CDR1 LNHDA and CDR2 SQIVND (reference sequence).

This clone was counted a few times. The rearrangement links TRBV6-2 or TRBV6-3 to TRBJ2-5; either TRBD1 or TRBD2 may fit D (5 bases each). This CDR3 is built from 14 residues. Germline V gene sequence: CDR1 MNHEY, CDR2 SVGEGT. The V and J ends lost 2 bases and 2 bases respectively, with 9 bases between them. The chain's CDR3 is CASSYGTWQETQYF. The CDR3 DNA sequence: TGTGCCAGCAGTTACGGGACCTGGCAAGAGACCCAGTACTTC.

This clone was detected once. The chain recombines TRBV5-4 with TRBJ2-6; D unclear. V lost 1 base, J lost 4 bases, and 9 bases lay in between. The CDR3 is 15 amino acids. Germline V gene sequence: CDR1 SGHNT, CDR2 YYREEE (reference sequence). The CDR3 spells CASSLTAGGANVLTF. DNA of the CDR3: TGTGCCAGCAGCTTGACAGCTGGGGGGGCCAACGTCCTGACTTTC.

The chain has TRBV11-3 and TRBJ2-1; the match to TRBD1 covers 8 bases. Looked up from germline, CDR1 is SGHNT and CDR2 is YENEEA. This CDR3 spans 15 amino acids. The trim removed 5 bases at V and 6 bases at J, leaving 9 bases unmatched. The CDR3 DNA is TGTGCCAGCAGCCCAACAGGGGGAAAGGGCAATGAGCAGTTCTTC. This gives the protein CASSPTGGKGNEQFF.

The genes are TRBV5-1 and TRBJ2-1; 7 positions match TRBD1. V lost 4 bases and J lost 5; bases outside the gene matches: 12. CDR3 size: 16 residues. In germline, CDR1 is SGHRS, CDR2 YFSETQ. CDR3 nucleotide sequence: TGCGCCAGCAGCCCGGTTATGAGGGGGCTAAACAATGAGCAGTTCTTC. This translates into CASSPVMRGLNNEQFF.

V is TRBV7-8 and J is TRBJ1-1; D perhaps matches TRBD1 (5 bases). This CDR3 contains 14 residues. V lost 1 base and J lost 3, with 9 bases in between. Per germline, CDR1 SGHVS and CDR2 FQNEAQ. In nucleotides, the CDR3 is TGTGCCAGCAGCTTAGACGGGACCGACACTGAAGCTTTCTTT. Translated, it gives CASSLDGTDTEAFF. Together with reference TRBV7-8 and TRBJ1-1, the CDR3 gives the full variable domain: GAGVSQSPRYKVAKRGQDVALRCDPISGHVSLFWYQQALGQGPEFLTYFQNEAQLDKSGLPSDRFFAERPEGSVSTLKIQRTQQEDSAVYLCASSLDGTDTEAFFGQGTRLTVV.

CDR3 in amino acids: CASRGDRNSPLHF. As DNA, the CDR3 is TGCGCCAGCAGGGGGGACAGAAATTCACCCCTCCACTTT. The chain employs TRBV5-1 and TRBJ1-6; 7 bases map to TRBD1. The V and J ends lost 5 bases and 7 bases, in that order; junction bases with no gene match: 3. In germline, CDR1 is SGHRS, CDR2 YFSETQ. This CDR3 region has 13 residues.

This clone was seen more than once but under ten times. The chain recombines TRBV5-1 with TRBJ2-6; D not resolved. The CDR3 contains 17 residues. Germline CDR1 is SGHRS and CDR2 is YFSETQ. V lost 0 bases to trimming and J lost 0 bases, with 10 bases between them. CDR3 DNA sequence: TGCGCCAGCAGCTTGGCTCCACTAAACTCTGGGGCCAACGTCCTGACTTTC. Its protein product is CASSLAPLNSGANVLTF. Filled out from reference TRBV5-1 and TRBJ2-6, the complete variable domain reads KAGVTQTPRYLIKTRGQQVTLSCSPISGHRSVSWYQQTPGQGLQFLFEYFSETQRNKGNFPGRFSGRQFSNSRSEMNVSTLELGDSALYLCASSLAPLNSGANVLTFGAGSRLTVL.

The chain is built from TRBV7-9 and TRBJ1-1; a possible D gene is TRBD1 (6 bases). Germline V gives CDR1 SEHNR, CDR2 FQNEAQ (reference sequence). V shed 0 bases and J shed 0 bases, with 14 bases lying between them. This CDR3 comprises 17 residues. CDR3: CASSLALTGWMNTEAFF. For the CDR3, the DNA is TGTGCCAGCAGCTTAGCTTTGACAGGTTGGATGAACACTGAAGCTTTCTTT.

The chain couples TRBV15 to TRBJ2-3, with D tentatively TRBD1 (6 bases). The CDR3 runs 17 residues. The germline V and J ends were trimmed by 3 bases and 4 bases, with 20 bases remaining between them. The germline CDR1 and CDR2 sequences are LNHNV and YYDKDF (reference sequence). The CDR3 region has the DNA TGTGCCACCAGCAGGAGGATTGGGGGCGCCGAAGCAGATACGCAGTATTTT. It yields the protein CATSRRIGGAEADTQYF. Full variable domain (rest looked up from reference TRBV15 and TRBJ2-3): DAMVIQNPRYQVTQFGKPVTLSCSQTLNHNVMYWYQQKSSQAPKLLFHYYDKDFNNEADTPDNFQSRRPNTSFCFLDIRSPGLGDTAMYLCATSRRIGGAEADTQYFGPGTRLTVL.

The V gene is TRBV7-2, the J gene TRBJ2-7; 9 nucleotides line up with TRBD1. This CDR3 has 14 residues. Looked up from germline, CDR1 is SGHTA and CDR2 is FQGNSA. The ends lost 6 bases at V and 10 bases at J; junction bases unmatched: 13. The CDR3 DNA sequence: TGTGCCAGCAGTTCAGGGGTAGGACAGGGGTTCCAGTACTTC. Amino acids: CASSSGVGQGFQYF.

The chain is built from TRBV9 and TRBJ2-7; 8 bases are a match to TRBD1. After removal of 4 bases from V and 5 bases from J, the junction contained 8 bases not matched to a gene. Germline V lookup: CDR1 SGDLS, CDR2 YYNGEE. The CDR3 spans 14 residues. The CDR3 spells CASSKLDRGHEQYF. The CDR3 DNA sequence: TGTGCCAGCAGCAAATTAGACAGGGGACACGAGCAGTACTTC.

The rearrangement uses TRBV2 and TRBJ1-4, with 8 bases aligning to TRBD1. Germline CDR1 SNHLY, CDR2 FYNNEI. The CDR3 is made up of 12 amino acids. J lost 8 bases, V lost 5 bases, and 1 base had no gene match. The CDR3 protein is CASSRTGEKLFF. The CDR3 DNA is TGTGCCAGCAGTCGGACAGGGGAAAAACTGTTTTTT. The variable domain in full, completed from reference TRBV2 and TRBJ1-4, reads EPEVTQTPSHQVTQMGQEVILRCVPISNHLYFYWYRQILGQKVEFLVSFYNNEISEKSEIFDDQFSVERPDGSNFTLKIRSTKLEDSAMYFCASSRTGEKLFFGSGTQLSVL.

This clone was seen just once. The genes are TRBV5-1 and TRBJ2-2; D unclear. Germline CDR1 reads SGHRS; CDR2 reads YFSETQ. This CDR3 region has 16 residues. V dropped 0 bases and J dropped 1 base, with 10 bases sitting between them. The CDR3 bases are TGCGCCAGCAGCTTGGAGGCGCGCTTGAACACCGGGGAGCTGTTTTTT. Protein sequence: CASSLEARLNTGELFF.

The chain couples TRBV2 to TRBJ2-6; no clear D. Germline V CDR1 and CDR2: SNHLY, FYNNEI. Deletions cut 6 bases from V and 1 base from J, with 7 bases between. The CDR3 is made up of 14 amino acids. The CDR3 loop is CASRAQSGANVLTF. In nucleotides, the CDR3 is TGTGCCAGCAGGGCCCAATCTGGGGCCAACGTCCTGACTTTC.

The chain recombines TRBV6-1 with TRBJ1-3; 8 bases are shared with TRBD1. The CDR3 is 16 residues long. J gave up 0 bases and V 3 bases, and 4 bases lay outside the gene matches. Germline CDR1 is MNHNS and CDR2 is SASEGT. CDR3 nucleotides: TGTGCCAGCAGTGACCAGGGACAGGACTCTGGAAACACCATATATTTT. Its protein product is CASSDQGQDSGNTIYF.

This sequence joins TRBV2 and TRBJ1-1, with 10 bases lining up with TRBD1. In germline, CDR1 is SNHLY, CDR2 FYNNEI. Losses at the gene ends were 6 bases for V and 1 base for J; bases not matched to a gene: 8. CDR3 size: 16 residues. CDR3 nucleotide sequence: TGTGCCAGCAGACCAGACAGGGGGCATGGGAACACTGAAGCTTTCTTT. Its protein is CASRPDRGHGNTEAFF.

The CDR3 coding sequence is TGTGCCAGCAGCCCGCACGGGACTAGCGGTAGTTACAATGAGCAGTTCTTC. Translation gives CASSPHGTSGSYNEQFF. The rearrangement links TRBV7-3 to TRBJ2-1, with 11 positions matching TRBD2. CDR3 length: 17 residues. Germline V gives CDR1 SGHTA, CDR2 FQGTGA. J gave up 4 bases and V 5 bases, and 10 bases lay outside the gene matches.

This clone turned up a few times. The V gene is TRBV7-9, the J gene TRBJ2-7; D call uncertain. The V gene's germline CDR1 is SEHNR and CDR2 FQNEAQ (reference sequence). The V and J ends lost 5 bases and 3 bases respectively, with 20 bases between them. This CDR3 region has 16 residues. The DNA of the CDR3 is TGTGCCAGCAGCACCGCCCCGCCTACTACTGGCTACGAGCAGTACTTC. This encodes CASSTAPPTTGYEQYF.

This clone was seen more than once but under ten times. J is TRBJ2-1 and V is TRBV7-9; the match to TRBD2 covers 9 bases. The CDR3 runs 16 residues. Germline CDR1 reads SEHNR; CDR2 reads FQNEAQ (reference sequence). J lost 6 bases, V lost 2 bases, and 8 bases had no gene match. CDR3 sequence reads: CASSLSLAGTINEQFF. CDR3 DNA: TGTGCCAGCAGCTTAAGTCTAGCGGGAACCATCAATGAGCAGTTCTTC.

The V call is TRBV5-4, the J call TRBJ2-3; D perhaps matches TRBD2 (6 bases). CDR3 size: 14 residues. The V gene lost 2 bases and the J gene lost 4 bases, with 11 bases spanning the gap. Germline CDR1 reads SGHNT; CDR2 reads YYREEE (reference sequence). CDR3 region: CASSFVGGSDTQYF. The CDR3 bases are TGTGCCAGCAGCTTCGTCGGGGGTTCAGATACGCAGTATTTT.

The chain recombines TRBV2 with TRBJ1-6; tentatively, D is TRBD1 (5 bases). Germline V lookup: CDR1 SNHLY, CDR2 FYNNEI. Between the trimmed V and J ends, which lost 8 bases and 10 bases, there was a span of 18 bases. The CDR3 has 14 amino acids. The chain's CDR3 is CASRREMGTSPLHF. The DNA for the CDR3 is TGTGCCAGCCGTAGGGAAATGGGGACCTCACCCCTCCACTTT.